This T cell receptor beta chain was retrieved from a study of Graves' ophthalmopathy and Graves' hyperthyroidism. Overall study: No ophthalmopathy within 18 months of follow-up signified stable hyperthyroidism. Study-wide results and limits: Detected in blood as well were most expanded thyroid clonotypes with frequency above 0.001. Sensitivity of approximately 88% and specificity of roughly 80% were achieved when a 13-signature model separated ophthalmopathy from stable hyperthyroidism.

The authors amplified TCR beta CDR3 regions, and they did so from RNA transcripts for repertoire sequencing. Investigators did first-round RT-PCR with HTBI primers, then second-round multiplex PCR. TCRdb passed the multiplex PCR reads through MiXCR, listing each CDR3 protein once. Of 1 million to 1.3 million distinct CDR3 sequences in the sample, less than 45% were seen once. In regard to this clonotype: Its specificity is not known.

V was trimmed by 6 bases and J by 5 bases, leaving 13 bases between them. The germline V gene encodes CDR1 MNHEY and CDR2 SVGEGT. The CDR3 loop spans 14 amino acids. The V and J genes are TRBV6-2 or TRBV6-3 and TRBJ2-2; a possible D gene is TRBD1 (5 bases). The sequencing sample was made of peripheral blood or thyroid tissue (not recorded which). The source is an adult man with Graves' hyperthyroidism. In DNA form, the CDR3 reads TGTGCCAGCAGCCAGTACACAGGAACCGGGGAGCTGTTTTTT. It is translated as CASSQYTGTGELFF.